This T cell receptor (beta chain) was captured in a study of OX40 agonist ivuxolimab in advanced cancers. For the study in its entirety: Ivuxolimab was an agonistic, fully human IgG2 monoclonal antibody directed against OX40 (CD134), a costimulatory receptor. Intravenous ivuxolimab was administered to patients every 2 weeks at six dose levels: 0.01, 0.1, 0.3, 1.5, 3 and 10 mg/kg. Among the roughly 52 dose-escalation patients, some 20 had hepatocellular carcinoma, around 15 melanoma, 9 renal cell carcinoma and 9 head and neck cancer. The dose-escalation cohort was around 83% male with a mean age of 60 years, ranging from about 20 to 80. Patients were allowed to have had prior anti-PD-1, anti-PD-L1 or anti-CTLA-4 therapy, and approximately 40% of the dose-escalation patients had been treated with checkpoint inhibitors. Partial responses were achieved by three dose-escalation patients, of whom one had hepatocellular carcinoma and two had cutaneous melanoma. Peripheral TCRbeta sequencing aimed to test whether ivuxolimab altered TCR sequence diversity and caused clonal T-cell expansion. The paper reports the monotherapy dose-escalation portion (N of about 47 patients) of the phase I ivuxolimab trial. The full study reports these points: Partial responders in the 0.1-3.0 mg/kg groups had among the lowest normalized peripheral clonal expansion, especially among CD8+ T cells. On average, CD8+ T cells showed more expanded clones than CD4+ T cells after ivuxolimab. Low levels of normalized T-cell clonal expansion were also shown by some nonresponding patients. The antigen specificity of the clonally expanded peripheral T cells was not determined. At doses of 0.1 to 3.0 mg/kg, clonal expansion of both CD4+ and CD8+ T cells in blood was seen between baseline and week 6.

For sequencing of the TCRbeta CDR3 region, genomic DNA was extracted from the sorted cells. The immunoSEQ Assay was used for sequencing of TCRbeta CDR3 regions. TCRdb carries this immuneACCESS record with in-frame sequences only. Its versions omit some clonotypes, under half of them owing to an unresolved V gene in the studies checked, with the rest unexplained. Present in this sample are tens of thousands of clones, 92% of which were seen just once. The ten largest clones add up to around 0.51% of the sample. Trimming takes 7 bases from V and 0 bases from J, and the germline ends sit 10 bases apart. From the germline V gene (reference sequence), CDR1 is LNHDA and CDR2 is SQIVND. The CDR3, cysteine through phenylalanine, is 14 amino acids long. CDR3 DNA is the only sequence kept; it has 42 bases, read in frame from the first base. Remarks on this clone: Its specific antigen is unknown. No quality values exist for individual bases; no much larger clone is one base distant.

The trial excluded patients who had a history of autoimmune disease or were on systemic immunosuppression. Peripheral blood for TCR sequencing was collected from all dose cohorts at baseline, on cycle 4 day 1, and on cycle 7 day 1. Samples came from an open-label, multicenter, first-in-human phase I dose-escalation trial of ivuxolimab. Adults with locally advanced or metastatic head and neck squamous cell, hepatocellular, melanoma or renal cell carcinoma were enrolled in the trial. Before TCR sequencing, CD4+ T cells and CD8+ T cells from peripheral blood were sorted into separate populations. The sequencing used CD4+ or CD8+ T cells sorted from blood, collected in a trial of the OX40 agonist ivuxolimab. The rearranged chain carries TRBV19 and TRBJ1-3, with no confident D gene call. This TCR derives from an adult with an advanced solid tumor such as melanoma, head and neck, liver or kidney cancer. The DNA sequence is TGTGCCAGTACCCGAGGAGACTCTGGAAACACCATATATTTT. Translation gives CASTRGDSGNTIYF.